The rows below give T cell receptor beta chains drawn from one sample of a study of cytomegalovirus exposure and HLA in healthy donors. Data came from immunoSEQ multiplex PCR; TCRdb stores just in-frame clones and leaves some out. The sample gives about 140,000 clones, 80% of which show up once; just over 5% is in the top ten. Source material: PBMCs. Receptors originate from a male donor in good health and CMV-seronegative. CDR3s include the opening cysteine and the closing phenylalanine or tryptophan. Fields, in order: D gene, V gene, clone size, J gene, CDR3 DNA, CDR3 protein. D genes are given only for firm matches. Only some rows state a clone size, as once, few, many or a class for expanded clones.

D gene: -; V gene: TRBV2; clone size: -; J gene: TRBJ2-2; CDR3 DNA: TGTGCCAGCAATCCGTATCCGGGGTATCCCGGGGAGCTGTTTTTT; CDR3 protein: CASNPYPGYPGELFF
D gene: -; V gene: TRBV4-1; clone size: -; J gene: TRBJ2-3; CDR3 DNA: TGCGCCAGCAGCGCGGGCCCCAGGAGGACAGATACGCAGTATTTT; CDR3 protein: CASSAGPRRTDTQYF
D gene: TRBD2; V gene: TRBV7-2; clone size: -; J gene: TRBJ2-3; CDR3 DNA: TGTGCCAGCAGCTGGGGGACTAGCGGGGTTCGACGTGGAGATACGCAGTATTTT; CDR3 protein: CASSWGTSGVRRGDTQYF
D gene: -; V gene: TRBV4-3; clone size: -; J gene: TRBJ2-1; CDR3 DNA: TGCGCCAGCAGCCAAGATTTCCGCGGAGAGCAGTTCTTC; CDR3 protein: CASSQDFRGEQFF
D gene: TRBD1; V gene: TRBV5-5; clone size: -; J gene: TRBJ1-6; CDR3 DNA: TGTGCCAGCGCCCAATCGGGACAGGGAGGTTCACCCCTCCACTTT; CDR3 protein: CASAQSGQGGSPLHF
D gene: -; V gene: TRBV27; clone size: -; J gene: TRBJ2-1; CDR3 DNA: TGTGCCAGCAGTAAAACAGGAGGGTCCTACAATGAGCAGTTCTTC; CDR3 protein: CASSKTGGSYNEQFF
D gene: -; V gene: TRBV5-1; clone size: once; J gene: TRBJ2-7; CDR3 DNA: TGCGCCAGCAGCCCTCGGGGTTTCGACGAGCAGTACTTC; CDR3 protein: CASSPRGFDEQYF
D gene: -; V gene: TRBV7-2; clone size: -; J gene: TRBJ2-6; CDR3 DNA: TGTGCCAGCAGCCCCGCGGGTAGGGCCAACGTCCTGACTTTC; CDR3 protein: CASSPAGRANVLTF
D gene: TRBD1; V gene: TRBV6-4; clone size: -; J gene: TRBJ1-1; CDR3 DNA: TGTGCCAGCAGTGACTCGGACAGGGGGACTGAAGCTTTCTTT; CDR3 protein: CASSDSDRGTEAFF
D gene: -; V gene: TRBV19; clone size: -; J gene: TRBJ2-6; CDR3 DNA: TGTGCCAGTCATAGGGGGACTGGGGCCAACGTCCTGACTTTC; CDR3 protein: CASHRGTGANVLTF
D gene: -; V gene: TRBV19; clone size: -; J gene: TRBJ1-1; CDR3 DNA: TGTGCCAGCACTGGACAGCTCCAGACGGGTGAAGCTTTCTTT; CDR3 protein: CASTGQLQTGEAFF
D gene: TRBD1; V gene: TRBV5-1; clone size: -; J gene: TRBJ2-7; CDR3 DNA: TGCGCCAGCAGCTTGGCCGGACAGGGCCCTTACGAGCAGTACTTC; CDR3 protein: CASSLAGQGPYEQYF
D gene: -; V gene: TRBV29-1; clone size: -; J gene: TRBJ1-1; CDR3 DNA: TGCAGCGCGACACAGGGAGCTTTCTTT; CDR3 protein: CSATQGAFF
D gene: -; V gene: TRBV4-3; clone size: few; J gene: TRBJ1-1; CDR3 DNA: TGCGCCAGCAGCCAGTCAACAGGGAGAGCTGAAGCTTTCTTT; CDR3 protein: CASSQSTGRAEAFF
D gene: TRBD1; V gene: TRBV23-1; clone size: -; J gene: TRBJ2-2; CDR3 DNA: TGCGCCACCCGAAACAGGGGGCGTAACGGGGAGCTGTTTTTT; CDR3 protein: CATRNRGRNGELFF
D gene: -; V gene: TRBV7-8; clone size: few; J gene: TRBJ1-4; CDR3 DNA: TGTGCCAGCAGCTTAGGGACAGCTAATGAAAAACTGTTTTTT; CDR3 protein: CASSLGTANEKLFF
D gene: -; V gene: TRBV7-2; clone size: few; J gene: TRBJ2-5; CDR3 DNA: TGTGCCAGCAGCTTACGTACGGGGGAGCAGTACTTC; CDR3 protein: CASSLRTGEQYF
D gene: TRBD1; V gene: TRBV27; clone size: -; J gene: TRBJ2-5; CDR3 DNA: TGTGCCAGCAGACACAGGGGACCGGCCCAAGAGACCCAGTACTTC; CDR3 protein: CASRHRGPAQETQYF
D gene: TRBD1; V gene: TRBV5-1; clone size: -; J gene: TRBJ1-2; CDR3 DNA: TGCGCCAGCAGCGTGACAGGGGACGGCTACACCTTC; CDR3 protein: CASSVTGDGYTF
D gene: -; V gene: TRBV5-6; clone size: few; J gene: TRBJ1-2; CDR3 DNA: TGTGCCAGCAGCTTGGTGGGGCACTATGGCTACACCTTC; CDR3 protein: CASSLVGHYGYTF
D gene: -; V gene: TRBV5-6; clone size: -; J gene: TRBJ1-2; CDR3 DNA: TGTGCCAGCACAACAGACTACACCTTC; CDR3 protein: CASTTDYTF
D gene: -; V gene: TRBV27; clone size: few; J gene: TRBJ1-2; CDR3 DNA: TGTGCCAGCTCCCCGACCGGGAGGGCTTCTGCTGGCTACACCTTC; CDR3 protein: CASSPTGRASAGYTF
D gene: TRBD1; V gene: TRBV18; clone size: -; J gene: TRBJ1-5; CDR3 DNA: TGTGCCAGCTCACCAGCGACAGGGGGGAATCAGCCCCAGCATTTT; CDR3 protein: CASSPATGGNQPQHF
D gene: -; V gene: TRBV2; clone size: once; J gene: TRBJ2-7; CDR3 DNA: TGTGCCAGCAGTGAGACCTCAGGGTTGCCCTACGAGCAGTACTTC; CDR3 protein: CASSETSGLPYEQYF
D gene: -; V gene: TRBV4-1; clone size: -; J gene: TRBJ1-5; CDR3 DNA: TGCGCCAGCAGCCAAGAAGGGACTGGGGGCAATCAGCCCCAGCATTTT; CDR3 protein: CASSQEGTGGNQPQHF
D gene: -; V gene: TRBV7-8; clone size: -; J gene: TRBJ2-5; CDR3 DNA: TGTGCCAGCAGCCAGTGGTCCGCGGGGATCGTGGGGACCCAGTACTTC; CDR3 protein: CASSQWSAGIVGTQYF
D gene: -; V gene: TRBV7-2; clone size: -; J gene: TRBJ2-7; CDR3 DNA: TGTGCCAGCAGCCCACGCGCTGTGGCCTACGAGCAGTACTTC; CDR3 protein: CASSPRAVAYEQYF